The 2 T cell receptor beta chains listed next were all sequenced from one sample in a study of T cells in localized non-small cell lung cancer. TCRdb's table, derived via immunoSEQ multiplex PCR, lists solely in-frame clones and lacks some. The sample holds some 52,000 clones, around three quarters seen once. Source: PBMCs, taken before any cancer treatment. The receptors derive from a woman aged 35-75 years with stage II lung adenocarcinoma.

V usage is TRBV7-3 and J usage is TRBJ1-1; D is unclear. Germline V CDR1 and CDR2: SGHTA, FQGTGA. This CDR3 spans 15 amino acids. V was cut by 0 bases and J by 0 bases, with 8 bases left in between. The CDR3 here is CASSLTNSLNTEAFF. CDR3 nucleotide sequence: TGTGCCAGCAGCTTAACGAACAGCTTGAACACTGAAGCTTTCTTT.

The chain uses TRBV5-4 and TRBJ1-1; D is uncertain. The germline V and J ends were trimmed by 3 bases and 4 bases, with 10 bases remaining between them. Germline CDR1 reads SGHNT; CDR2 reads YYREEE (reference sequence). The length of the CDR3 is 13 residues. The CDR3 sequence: CASSSIGSTEAFF. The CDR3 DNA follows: TGTGCCAGCAGCTCCATAGGGAGCACTGAAGCTTTCTTT.